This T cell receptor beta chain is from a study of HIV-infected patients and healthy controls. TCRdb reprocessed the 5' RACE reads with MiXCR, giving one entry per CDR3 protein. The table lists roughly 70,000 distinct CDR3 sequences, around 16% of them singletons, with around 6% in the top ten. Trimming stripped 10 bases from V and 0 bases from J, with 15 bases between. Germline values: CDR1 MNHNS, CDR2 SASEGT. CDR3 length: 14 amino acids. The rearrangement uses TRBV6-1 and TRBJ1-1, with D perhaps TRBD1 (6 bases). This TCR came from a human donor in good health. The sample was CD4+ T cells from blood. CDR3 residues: CATREGDMNTEAFF. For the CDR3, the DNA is TGTGCCACCAGGGAGGGGGACATGAACACTGAAGCTTTCTTT.